The clone carrying this TCR beta chain is a singleton in its sample. Authors' analysis steps: Estimated nucleated cell counts came from reference gene primer amplification. The assay was immunoSEQ multiplex PCR, and TCRdb's table has in-frame clones only and misses some. The DNA gave D and trimming, while V, J and clone size come from that table. The data hold 100,000 to 130,000 clones, with approximately 89% observed a single time. This sample was included in a study of blood T cell repertoires in COVID-19. Study at large: Collection of acute and convalescent COVID-19 samples took place in the United States, Italy and Spain. PBMCs, B-cell-depleted T cells, or T cells were the source of the cDNA or gDNA that made up the material.

Germline V lookup: CDR1 MNHEY, CDR2 SVGAGI. The CDR3 loop spans 14 amino acids. With 7 bases clipped from V and 3 bases from J, the junction kept 7 bases outside the gene matches. Material for sequencing was peripheral blood. The clonotype was recovered from a man aged 45-60 years with active or convalescent COVID-19. The rearrangement uses TRBV6-5 and TRBJ1-1; 8 bases align to TRBD1. This CDR3 is CASIINRGDTEAFF. In DNA, the CDR3 is TGTGCCAGCATAATAAACAGGGGGGACACTGAAGCTTTCTTT.